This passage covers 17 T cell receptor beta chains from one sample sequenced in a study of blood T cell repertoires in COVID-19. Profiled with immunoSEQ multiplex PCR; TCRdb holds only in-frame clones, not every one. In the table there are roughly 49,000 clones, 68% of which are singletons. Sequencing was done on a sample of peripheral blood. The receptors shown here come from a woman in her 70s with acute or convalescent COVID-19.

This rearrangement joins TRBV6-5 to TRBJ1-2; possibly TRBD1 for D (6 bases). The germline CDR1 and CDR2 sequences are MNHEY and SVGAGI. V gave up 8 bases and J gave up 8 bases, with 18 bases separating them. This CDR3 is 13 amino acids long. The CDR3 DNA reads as TGTGCCAGCCGTAGCTTACAGGGTTACGGCTACACCTTC. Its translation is CASRSLQGYGYTF.

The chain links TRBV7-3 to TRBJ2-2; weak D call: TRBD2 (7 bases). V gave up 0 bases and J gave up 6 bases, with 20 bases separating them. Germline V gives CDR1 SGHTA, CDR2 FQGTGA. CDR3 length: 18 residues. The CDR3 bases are TGTGCCAGCAGCTTAACACTGTCCGTCGGGGGGCGACCCGGGGAGCTGTTTTTT. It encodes CASSLTLSVGGRPGELFF.

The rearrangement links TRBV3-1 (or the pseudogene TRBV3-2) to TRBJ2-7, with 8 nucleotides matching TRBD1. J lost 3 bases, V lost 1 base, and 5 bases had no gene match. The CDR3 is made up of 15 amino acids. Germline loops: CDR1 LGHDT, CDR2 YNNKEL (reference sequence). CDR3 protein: CASSQGGQGGYEQYF. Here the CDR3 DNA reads TGTGCCAGCAGCCAAGGCGGACAGGGTGGCTACGAGCAGTACTTC.

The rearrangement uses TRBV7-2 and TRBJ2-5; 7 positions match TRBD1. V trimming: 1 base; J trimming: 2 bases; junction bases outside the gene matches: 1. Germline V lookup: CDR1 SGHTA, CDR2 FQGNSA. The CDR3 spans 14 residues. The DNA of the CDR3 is TGTGCCAGCAGCTTAGTGACAGGGCAAGAGACCCAGTACTTC. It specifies CASSLVTGQETQYF. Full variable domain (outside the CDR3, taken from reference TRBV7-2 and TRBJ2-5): GAGVSQSPSNKVTEKGKDVELRCDPISGHTALYWYRQSLGQGLEFLIYFQGNSAPDKSGLPSDRFSAERTGGSVSTLTIQRTQQEDSAVYLCASSLVTGQETQYFGPGTRLLVL.

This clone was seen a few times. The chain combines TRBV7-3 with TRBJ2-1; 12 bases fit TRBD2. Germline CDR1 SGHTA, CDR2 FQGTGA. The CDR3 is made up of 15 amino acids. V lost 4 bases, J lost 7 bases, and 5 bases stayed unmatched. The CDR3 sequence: CASSSLAGGPNEQFF. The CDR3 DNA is TGTGCCAGCAGCTCTCTAGCGGGGGGGCCAAATGAGCAGTTCTTC.

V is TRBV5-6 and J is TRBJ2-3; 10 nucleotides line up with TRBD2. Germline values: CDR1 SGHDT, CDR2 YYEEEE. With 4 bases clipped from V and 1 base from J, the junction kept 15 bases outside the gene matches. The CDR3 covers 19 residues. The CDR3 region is CASSPITELAGKGTDTQYF. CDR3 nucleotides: TGTGCCAGCAGCCCCATTACGGAACTAGCGGGGAAAGGCACAGATACGCAGTATTTT.

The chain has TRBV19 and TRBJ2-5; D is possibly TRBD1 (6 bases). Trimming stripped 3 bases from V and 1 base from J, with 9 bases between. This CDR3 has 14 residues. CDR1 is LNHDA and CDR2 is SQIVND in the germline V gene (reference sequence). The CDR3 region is CASSMRGSQETQYF. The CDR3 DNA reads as TGTGCCAGTAGTATGAGGGGGTCCCAAGAGACCCAGTACTTC.

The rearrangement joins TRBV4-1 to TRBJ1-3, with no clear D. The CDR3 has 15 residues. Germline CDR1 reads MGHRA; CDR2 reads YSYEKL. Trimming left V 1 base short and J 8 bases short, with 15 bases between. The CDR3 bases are TGCGCCAGCAGCCAAGGGGAACGTGGGAGGGACACCATATATTTT. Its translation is CASSQGERGRDTIYF.

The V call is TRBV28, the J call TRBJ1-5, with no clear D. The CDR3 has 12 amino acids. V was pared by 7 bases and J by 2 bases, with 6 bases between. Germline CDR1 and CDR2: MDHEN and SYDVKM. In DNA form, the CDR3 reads TGTGCCAGCACTCAGGGCAATCAGCCCCAGCATTTT. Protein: CASTQGNQPQHF.

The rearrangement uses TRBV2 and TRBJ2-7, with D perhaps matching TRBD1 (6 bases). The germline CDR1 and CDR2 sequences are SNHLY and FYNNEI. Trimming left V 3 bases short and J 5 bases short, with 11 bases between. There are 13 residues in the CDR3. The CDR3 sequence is CASSESAGDEQYF. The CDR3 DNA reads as TGTGCCAGCAGTGAGTCGGCAGGGGACGAGCAGTACTTC.

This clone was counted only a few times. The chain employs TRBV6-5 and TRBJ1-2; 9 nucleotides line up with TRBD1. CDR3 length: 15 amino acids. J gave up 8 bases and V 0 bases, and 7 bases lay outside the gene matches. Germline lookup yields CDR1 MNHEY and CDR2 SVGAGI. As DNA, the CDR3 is TGTGCCAGCAGTTACTCGACCGGACAGGGGAAAGGCTACACCTTC. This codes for CASSYSTGQGKGYTF.

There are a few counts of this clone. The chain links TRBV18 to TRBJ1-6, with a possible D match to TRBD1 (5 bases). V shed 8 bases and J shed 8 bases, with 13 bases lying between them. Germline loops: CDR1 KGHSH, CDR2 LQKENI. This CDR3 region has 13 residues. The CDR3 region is CASRGGVDSPLHF. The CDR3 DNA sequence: TGTGCCAGCCGAGGAGGGGTTGATTCACCCCTCCACTTT.

The CDR3 sequence is CASSQRTSGSDNIQYF. Written as DNA, the CDR3 is TGCGCCAGCAGCCAACGGACTAGCGGGAGTGATAACATTCAGTACTTC. V gene TRBV4-1 combines with J gene TRBJ2-4; TRBD2 matches 13 bases. After removal of 2 bases from V and 7 bases from J, the junction contained 5 bases not matched to a gene. The CDR3 extends over 16 amino acids. CDR1 is MGHRA, CDR2 YSYEKL, per germline.

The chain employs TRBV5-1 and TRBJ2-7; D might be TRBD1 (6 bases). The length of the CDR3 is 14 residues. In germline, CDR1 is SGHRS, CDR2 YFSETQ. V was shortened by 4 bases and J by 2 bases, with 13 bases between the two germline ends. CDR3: CASSQTGTTYEQYF. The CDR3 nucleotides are TGCGCCAGCAGCCAAACCGGGACAACCTACGAGCAGTACTTC.

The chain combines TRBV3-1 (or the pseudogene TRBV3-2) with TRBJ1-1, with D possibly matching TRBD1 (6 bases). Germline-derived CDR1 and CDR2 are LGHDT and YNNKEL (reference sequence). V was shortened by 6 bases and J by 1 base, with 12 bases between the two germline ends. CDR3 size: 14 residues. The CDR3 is CASSKGVGNTEAFF. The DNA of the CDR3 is TGTGCCAGCAGTAAGGGGGTGGGGAACACTGAAGCTTTCTTT.

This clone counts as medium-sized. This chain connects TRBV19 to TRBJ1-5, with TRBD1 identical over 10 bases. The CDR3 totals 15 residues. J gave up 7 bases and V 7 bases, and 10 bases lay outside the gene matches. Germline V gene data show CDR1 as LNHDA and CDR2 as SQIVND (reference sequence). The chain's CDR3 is CASNTGQGGNQPQHF. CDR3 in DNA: TGTGCCAGTAACACTGGACAGGGGGGAAACCAGCCCCAGCATTTT.

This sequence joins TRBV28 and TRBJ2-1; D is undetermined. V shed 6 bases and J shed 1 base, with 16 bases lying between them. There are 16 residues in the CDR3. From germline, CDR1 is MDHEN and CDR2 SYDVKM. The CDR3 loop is CASSTRTVLSYNEQFF. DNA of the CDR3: TGTGCCAGCAGCACACGTACAGTTTTGTCCTACAATGAGCAGTTCTTC.